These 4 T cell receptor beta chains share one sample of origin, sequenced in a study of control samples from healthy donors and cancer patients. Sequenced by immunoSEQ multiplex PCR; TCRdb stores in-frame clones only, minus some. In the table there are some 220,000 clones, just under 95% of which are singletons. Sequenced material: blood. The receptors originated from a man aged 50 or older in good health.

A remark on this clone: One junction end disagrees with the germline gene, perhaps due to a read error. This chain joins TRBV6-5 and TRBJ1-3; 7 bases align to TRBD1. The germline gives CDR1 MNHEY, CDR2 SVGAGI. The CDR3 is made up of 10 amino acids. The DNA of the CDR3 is TGTGCCAGCAGCCCCAGGGGGTTAGATTTT. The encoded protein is CASSPRGLDF.

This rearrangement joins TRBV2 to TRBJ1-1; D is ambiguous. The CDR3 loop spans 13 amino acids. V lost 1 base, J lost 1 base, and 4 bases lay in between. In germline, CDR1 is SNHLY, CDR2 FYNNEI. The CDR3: CASSEETNTEAFF. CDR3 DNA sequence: TGTGCCAGCAGTGAAGAGACGAACACTGAAGCTTTCTTT.

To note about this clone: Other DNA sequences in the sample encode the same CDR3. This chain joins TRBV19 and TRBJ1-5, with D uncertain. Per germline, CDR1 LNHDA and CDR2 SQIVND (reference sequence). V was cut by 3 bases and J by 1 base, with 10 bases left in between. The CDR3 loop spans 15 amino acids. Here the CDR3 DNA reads TGTGCCAGTAGTATCCCGACCGGGAGCAATCAGCCCCAGCATTTT. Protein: CASSIPTGSNQPQHF.

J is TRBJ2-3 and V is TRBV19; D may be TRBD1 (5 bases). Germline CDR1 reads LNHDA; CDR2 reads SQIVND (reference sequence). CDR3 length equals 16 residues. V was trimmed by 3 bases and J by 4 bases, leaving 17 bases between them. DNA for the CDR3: TGTGCCAGTAGTATGGGGCAGGGAAGGGTCGCAGATACGCAGTATTTT. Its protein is CASSMGQGRVADTQYF.